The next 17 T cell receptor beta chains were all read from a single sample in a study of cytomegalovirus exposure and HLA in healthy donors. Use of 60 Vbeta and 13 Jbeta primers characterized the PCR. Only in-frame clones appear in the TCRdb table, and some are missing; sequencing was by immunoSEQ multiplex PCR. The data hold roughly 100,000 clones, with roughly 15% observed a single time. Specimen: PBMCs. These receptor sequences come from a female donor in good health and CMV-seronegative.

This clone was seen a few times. Here the CDR3 DNA reads TGCAGTGCTACAGGGGTGGATGAGCAGTTCTTC. Its translation is CSATGVDEQFF. The J gene is TRBJ2-1, the V gene TRBV20-1; a possible D gene is TRBD1 (6 bases). In germline, CDR1 is DFQATT, CDR2 SNEGSKA (reference sequence). The V end was cut by 4 bases, the J end by 8 bases, with 9 bases between. The CDR3 length is 11 residues.

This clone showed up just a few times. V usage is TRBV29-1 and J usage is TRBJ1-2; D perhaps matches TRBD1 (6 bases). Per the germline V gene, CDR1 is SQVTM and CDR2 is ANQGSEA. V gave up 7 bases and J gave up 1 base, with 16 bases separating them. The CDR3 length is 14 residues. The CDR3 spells CSAEDQGINYGYTF. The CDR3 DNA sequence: TGCAGCGCTGAGGATCAGGGGATTAACTATGGCTACACCTTC.

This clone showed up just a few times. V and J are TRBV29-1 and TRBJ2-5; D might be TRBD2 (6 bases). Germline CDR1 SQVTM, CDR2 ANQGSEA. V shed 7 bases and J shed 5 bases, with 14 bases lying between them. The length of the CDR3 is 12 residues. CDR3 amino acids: CSAGTGGETQYF. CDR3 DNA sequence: TGCAGCGCAGGGACTGGTGGGGAGACCCAGTACTTC.

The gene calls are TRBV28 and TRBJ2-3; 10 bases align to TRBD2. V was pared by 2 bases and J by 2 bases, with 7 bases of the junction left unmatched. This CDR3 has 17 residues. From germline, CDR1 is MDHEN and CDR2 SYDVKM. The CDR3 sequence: CASSLATSGYYTDTQYF. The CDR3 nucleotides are TGTGCCAGCAGTTTAGCGACTAGCGGGTATTACACAGATACGCAGTATTTT. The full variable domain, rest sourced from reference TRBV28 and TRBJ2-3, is DVKVTQSSRYLVKRTGEKVFLECVQDMDHENMFWYRQDPGLGLRLIYFSYDVKMKEKGDIPEGYSVSREKKERFSLILESASTNQTSMYLCASSLATSGYYTDTQYFGPGTRLTVL.

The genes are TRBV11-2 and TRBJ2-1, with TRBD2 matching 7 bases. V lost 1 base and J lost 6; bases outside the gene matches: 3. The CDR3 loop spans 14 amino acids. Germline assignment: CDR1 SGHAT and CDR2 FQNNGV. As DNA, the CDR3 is TGTGCCAGCAGCTTAGGGACTAGTAGCAATGAGCAGTTCTTC. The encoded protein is CASSLGTSSNEQFF.

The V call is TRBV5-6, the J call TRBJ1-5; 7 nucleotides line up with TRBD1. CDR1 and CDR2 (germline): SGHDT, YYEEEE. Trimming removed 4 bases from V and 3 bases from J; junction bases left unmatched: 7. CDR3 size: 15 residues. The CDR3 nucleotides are TGTGCCAGCAGCCAGCAGGGGACAGTCAATCAGCCCCAGCATTTT. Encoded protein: CASSQQGTVNQPQHF.

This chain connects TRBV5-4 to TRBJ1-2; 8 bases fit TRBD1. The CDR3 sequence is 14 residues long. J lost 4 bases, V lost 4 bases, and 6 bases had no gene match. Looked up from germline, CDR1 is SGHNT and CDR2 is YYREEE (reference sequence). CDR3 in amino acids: CASSHTGGSYGYTF. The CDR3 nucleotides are TGTGCCAGCAGCCACACAGGGGGAAGCTATGGCTACACCTTC.

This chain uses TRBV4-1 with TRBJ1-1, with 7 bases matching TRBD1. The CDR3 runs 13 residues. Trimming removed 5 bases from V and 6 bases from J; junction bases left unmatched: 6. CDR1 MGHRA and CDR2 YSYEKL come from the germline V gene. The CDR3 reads CASSSGGRAEAFF. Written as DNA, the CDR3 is TGCGCCAGCAGCTCAGGGGGGAGAGCTGAAGCTTTCTTT.

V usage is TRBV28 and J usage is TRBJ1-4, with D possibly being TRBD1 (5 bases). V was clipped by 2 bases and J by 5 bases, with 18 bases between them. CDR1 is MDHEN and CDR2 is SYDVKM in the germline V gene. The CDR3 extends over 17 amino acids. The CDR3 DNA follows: TGTGCCAGCAGTTTAATGAGCCCCAGCAGGGTCAATGAAAAACTGTTTTTT. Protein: CASSLMSPSRVNEKLFF.

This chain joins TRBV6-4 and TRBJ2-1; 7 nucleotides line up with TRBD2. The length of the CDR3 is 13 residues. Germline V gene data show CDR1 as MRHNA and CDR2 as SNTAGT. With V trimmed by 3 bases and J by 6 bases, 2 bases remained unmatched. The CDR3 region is CASSDGGSNEQFF. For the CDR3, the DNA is TGTGCCAGCAGTGATGGCGGGAGCAATGAGCAGTTCTTC.

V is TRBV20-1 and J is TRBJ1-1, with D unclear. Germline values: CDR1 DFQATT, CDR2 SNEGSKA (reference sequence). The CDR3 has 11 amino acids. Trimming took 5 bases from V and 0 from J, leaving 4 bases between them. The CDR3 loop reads CSASVNTEAFF. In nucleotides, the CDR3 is TGCAGTGCTTCAGTGAACACTGAAGCTTTCTTT.

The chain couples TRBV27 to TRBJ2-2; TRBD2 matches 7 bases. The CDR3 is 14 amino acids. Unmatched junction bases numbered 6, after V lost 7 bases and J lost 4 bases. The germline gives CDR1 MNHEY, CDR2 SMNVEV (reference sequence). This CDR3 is CASKPGGVTGELFF. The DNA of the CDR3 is TGTGCCAGCAAGCCGGGAGGTGTCACCGGGGAGCTGTTTTTT.

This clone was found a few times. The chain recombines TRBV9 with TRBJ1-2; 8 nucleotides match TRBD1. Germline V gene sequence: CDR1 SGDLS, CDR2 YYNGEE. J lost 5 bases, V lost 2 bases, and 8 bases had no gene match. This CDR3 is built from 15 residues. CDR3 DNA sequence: TGTGCCAGCAGCGTGAACAGGGGGTTACCATATGGCTACACCTTC. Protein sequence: CASSVNRGLPYGYTF.

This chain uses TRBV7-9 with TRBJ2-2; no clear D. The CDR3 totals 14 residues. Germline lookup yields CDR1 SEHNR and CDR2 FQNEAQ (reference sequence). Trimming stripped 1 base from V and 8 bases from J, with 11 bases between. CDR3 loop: CASSLEARFGELFF. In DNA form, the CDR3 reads TGTGCCAGCAGCTTAGAAGCTCGGTTTGGGGAGCTGTTTTTT.

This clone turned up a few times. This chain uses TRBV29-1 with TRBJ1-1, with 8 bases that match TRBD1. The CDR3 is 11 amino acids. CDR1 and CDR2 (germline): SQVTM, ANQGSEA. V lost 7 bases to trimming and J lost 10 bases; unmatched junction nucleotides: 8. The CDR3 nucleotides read TGCAGCGCCACCTCCGGGACAGGAGCTTTCTTT. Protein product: CSATSGTGAFF.

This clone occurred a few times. The CDR3 reads CASSIVAGEADTQYF. The DNA for the CDR3 is TGTGCCAGCAGTATTGTAGCGGGAGAGGCAGATACGCAGTATTTT. This sequence joins TRBV7-2 and TRBJ2-3; 9 bases match TRBD2. V gave up 6 bases and J gave up 4 bases; unmatched junction bases: 8. Germline V gene lookup returns CDR1 SGHTA and CDR2 FQGNSA. This CDR3 is built from 15 residues.

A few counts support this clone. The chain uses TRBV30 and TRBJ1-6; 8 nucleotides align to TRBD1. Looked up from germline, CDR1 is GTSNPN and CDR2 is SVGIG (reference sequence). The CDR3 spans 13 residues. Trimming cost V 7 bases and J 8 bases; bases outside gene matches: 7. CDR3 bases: TGTGCCTACACAACAGGGGGACATTCACCCCTCCACTTT. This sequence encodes CAYTTGGHSPLHF.